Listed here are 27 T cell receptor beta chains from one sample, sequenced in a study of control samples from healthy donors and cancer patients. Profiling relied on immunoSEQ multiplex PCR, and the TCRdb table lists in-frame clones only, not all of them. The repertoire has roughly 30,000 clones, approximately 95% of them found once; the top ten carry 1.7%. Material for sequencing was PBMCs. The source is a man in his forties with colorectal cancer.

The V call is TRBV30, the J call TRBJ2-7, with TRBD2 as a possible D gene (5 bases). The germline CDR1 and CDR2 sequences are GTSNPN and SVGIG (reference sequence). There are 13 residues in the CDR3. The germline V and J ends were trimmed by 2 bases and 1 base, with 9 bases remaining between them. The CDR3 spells CAWSRAGSYEQYF. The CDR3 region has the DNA TGTGCCTGGAGTCGGGCGGGTTCCTACGAGCAGTACTTC.

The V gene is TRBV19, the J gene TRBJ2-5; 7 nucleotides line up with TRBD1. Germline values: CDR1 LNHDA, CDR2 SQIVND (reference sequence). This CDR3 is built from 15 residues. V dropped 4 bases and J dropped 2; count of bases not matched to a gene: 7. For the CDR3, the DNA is TGTGCCAGTAGTAAAACCGGGACAGTGCAAGAGACCCAGTACTTC. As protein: CASSKTGTVQETQYF.

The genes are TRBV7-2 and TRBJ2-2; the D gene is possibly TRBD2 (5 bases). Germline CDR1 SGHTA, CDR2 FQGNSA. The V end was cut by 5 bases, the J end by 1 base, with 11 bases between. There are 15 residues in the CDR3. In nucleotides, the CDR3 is TGTGCCAGCAGCCGTGGACTGCAGAACACCGGGGAGCTGTTTTTT. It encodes CASSRGLQNTGELFF.

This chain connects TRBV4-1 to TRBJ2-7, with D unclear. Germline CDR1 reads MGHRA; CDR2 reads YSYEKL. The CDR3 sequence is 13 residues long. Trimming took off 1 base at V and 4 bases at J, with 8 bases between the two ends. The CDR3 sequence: CASSQVPAYEQYF. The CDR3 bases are TGCGCCAGCAGCCAAGTGCCGGCGTACGAGCAGTACTTC.

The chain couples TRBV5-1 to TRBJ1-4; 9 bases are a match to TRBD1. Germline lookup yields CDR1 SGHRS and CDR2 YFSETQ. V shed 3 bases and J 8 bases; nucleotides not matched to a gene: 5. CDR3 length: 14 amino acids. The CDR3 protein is CASSSSGTGEKLFF. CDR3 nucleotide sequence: TGCGCCAGCAGCTCCTCCGGGACAGGGGAAAAACTGTTTTTT.

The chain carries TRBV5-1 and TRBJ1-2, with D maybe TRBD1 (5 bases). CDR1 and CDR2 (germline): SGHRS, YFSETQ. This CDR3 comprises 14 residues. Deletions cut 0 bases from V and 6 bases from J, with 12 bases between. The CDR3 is CASSLVRGGHGYTF. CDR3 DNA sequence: TGCGCCAGCAGCTTGGTGAGGGGTGGCCATGGCTACACCTTC.

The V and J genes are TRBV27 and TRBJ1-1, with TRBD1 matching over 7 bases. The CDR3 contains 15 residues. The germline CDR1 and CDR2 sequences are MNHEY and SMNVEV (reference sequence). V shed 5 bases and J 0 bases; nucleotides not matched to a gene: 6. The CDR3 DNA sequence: TGTGCCAGCAGTGGCCGACAGGGACTGAACACTGAAGCTTTCTTT. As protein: CASSGRQGLNTEAFF.

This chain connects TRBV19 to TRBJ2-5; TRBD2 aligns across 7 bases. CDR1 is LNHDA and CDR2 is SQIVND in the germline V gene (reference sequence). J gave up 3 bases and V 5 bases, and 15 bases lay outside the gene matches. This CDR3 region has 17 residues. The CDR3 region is CASSFSTGTIGKETQYF. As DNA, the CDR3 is TGTGCCAGTAGTTTTAGCACCGGGACTATTGGGAAAGAGACCCAGTACTTC.

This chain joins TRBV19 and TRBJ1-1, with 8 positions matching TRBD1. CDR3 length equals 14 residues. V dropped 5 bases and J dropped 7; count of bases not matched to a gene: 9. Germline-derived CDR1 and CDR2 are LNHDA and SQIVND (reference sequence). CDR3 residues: CASSALTGEGEAFF. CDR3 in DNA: TGTGCCAGTAGTGCATTGACAGGGGAGGGTGAAGCTTTCTTT.

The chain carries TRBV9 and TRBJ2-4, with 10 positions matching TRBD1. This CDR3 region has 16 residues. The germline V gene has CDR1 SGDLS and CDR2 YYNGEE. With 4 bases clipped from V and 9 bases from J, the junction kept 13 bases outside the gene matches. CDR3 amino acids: CASSPPPGQGRIIQYF. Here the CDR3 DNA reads TGTGCCAGCAGCCCCCCCCCGGGACAGGGGAGGATCATTCAGTACTTC.

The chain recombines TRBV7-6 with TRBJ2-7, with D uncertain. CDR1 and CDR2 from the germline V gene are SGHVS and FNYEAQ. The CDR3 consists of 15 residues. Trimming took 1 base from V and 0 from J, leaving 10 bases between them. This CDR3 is CASSLVQSSSYEQYF. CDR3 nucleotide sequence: TGTGCCAGCAGCTTAGTTCAGAGCTCCTCCTACGAGCAGTACTTC.

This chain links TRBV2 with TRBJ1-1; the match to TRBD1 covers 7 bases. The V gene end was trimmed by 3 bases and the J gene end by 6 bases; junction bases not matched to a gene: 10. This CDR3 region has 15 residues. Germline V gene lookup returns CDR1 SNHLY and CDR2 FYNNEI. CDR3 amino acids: CASSDITGARPEAFF. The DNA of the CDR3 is TGTGCCAGCAGTGATATTACAGGGGCGCGACCTGAAGCTTTCTTT.

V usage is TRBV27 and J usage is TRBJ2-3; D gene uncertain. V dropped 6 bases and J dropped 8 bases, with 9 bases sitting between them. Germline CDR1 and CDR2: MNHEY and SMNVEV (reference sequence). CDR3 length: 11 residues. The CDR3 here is CASRDRITQYF. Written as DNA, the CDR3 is TGTGCCAGCAGAGATCGTATTACGCAGTATTTT.

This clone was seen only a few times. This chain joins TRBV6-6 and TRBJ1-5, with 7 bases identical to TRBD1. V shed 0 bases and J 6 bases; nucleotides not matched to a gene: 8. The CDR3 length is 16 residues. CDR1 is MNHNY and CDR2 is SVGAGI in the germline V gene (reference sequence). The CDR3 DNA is TGTGCCAGCAGTTACTCGATAGGGGGCGTTAGTCAGCCCCAGCATTTT. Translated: CASSYSIGGVSQPQHF.

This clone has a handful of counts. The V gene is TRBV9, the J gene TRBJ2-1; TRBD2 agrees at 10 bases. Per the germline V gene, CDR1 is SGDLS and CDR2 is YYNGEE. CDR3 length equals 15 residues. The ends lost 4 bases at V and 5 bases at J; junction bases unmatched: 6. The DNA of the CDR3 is TGTGCCAGCAGCCCGGGACTAGCGCAGAACAATGAGCAGTTCTTC. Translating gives CASSPGLAQNNEQFF.

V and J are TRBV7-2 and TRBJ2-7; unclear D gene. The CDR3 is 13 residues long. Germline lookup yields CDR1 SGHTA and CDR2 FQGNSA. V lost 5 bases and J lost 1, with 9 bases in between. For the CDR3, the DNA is TGTGCCAGCAGCCCGCCCGATTCCTACGAGCAGTACTTC. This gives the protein CASSPPDSYEQYF. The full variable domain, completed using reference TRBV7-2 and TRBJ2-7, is GAGVSQSPSNKVTEKGKDVELRCDPISGHTALYWYRQSLGQGLEFLIYFQGNSAPDKSGLPSDRFSAERTGGSVSTLTIQRTQQEDSAVYLCASSPPDSYEQYFGPGTRLTVT.

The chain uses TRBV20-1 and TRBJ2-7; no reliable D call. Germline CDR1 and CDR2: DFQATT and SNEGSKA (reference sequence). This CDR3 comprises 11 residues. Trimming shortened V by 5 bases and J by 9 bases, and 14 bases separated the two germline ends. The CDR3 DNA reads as TGCAGTGCTGAGCAGCATAAAGGGCAGTACTTC. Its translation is CSAEQHKGQYF.

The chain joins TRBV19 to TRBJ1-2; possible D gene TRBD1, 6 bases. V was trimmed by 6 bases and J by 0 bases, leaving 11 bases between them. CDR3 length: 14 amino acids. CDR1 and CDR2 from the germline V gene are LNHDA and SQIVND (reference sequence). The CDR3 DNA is TGTGCCAGTAGAACCGGGACAACTAACTATGGCTACACCTTC. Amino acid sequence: CASRTGTTNYGYTF.

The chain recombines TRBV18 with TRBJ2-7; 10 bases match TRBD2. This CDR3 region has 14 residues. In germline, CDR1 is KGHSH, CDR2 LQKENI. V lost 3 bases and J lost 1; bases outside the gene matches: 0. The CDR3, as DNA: TGTGCCAGCTCACCGGGACTAGCGTCCTACGAGCAGTACTTC. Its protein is CASSPGLASYEQYF. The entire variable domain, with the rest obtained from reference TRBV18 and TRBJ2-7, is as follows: NAGVMQNPRHLVRRRGQEARLRCSPMKGHSHVYWYRQLPEEGLKFMVYLQKENIIDESGMPKERFSAEFPKEGPSILRIQQVVRGDSAAYFCASSPGLASYEQYFGPGTRLTVT.

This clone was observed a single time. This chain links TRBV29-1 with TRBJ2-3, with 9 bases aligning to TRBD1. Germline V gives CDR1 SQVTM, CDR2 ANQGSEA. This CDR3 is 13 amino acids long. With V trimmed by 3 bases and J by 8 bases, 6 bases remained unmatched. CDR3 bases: TGCAGCGTTGAGGGACAGGGTTCGGGTACGCAGTATTTT. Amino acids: CSVEGQGSGTQYF.

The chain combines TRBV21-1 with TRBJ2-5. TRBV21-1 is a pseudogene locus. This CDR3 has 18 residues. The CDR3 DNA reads TGTGCCAGCAGCAAAGAGATACGGGACCAACATGAGCGGGAGACCCAGTACTTC. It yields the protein CASSKEIRDQHERETQYF.

CDR3 in amino acids: CASSSPVTVAGNTIYF. CDR3 DNA: TGTGCCAGCAGTTCACCCGTAACGGTAGCTGGAAACACCATATATTTT. The chain employs TRBV6-5 and TRBJ1-3; D unresolved. Germline V gene data show CDR1 as MNHEY and CDR2 as SVGAGI. The CDR3 is 16 residues long. The V gene lost 4 bases and the J gene lost 2 bases, with 15 bases spanning the gap.

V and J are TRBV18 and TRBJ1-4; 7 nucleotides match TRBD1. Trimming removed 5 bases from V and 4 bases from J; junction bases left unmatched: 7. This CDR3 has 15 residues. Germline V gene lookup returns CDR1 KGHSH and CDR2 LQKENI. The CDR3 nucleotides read TGTGCCAGCTCATCCCAGGGGGTCGGTAATGAAAAACTGTTTTTT. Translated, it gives CASSSQGVGNEKLFF.

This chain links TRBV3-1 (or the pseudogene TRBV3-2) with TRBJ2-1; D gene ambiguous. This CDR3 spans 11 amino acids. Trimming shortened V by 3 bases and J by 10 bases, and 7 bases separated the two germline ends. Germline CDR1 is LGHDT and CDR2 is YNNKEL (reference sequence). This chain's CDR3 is CASSHTTEQFF. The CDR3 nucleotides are TGTGCCAGCAGCCATACTACCGAGCAGTTCTTC.

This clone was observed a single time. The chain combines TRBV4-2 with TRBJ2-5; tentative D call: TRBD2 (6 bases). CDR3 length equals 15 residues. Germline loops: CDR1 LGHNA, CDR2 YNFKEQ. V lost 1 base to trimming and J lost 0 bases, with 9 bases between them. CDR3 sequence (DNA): TGTGCCAGCAGCCAAGTTGGGGGGTACCAAGAGACCCAGTACTTC. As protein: CASSQVGGYQETQYF.

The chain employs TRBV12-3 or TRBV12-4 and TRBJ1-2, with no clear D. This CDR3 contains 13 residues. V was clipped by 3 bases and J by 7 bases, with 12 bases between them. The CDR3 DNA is TGTGCCAGCAGTTTCTTCCCAGGACGTGGCTACACCTTC. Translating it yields CASSFFPGRGYTF.

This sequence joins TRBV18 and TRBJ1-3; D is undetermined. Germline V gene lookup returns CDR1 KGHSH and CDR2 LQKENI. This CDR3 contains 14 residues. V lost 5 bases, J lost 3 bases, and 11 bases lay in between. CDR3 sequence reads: CASSSTGDGNTIYF. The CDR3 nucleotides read TGTGCCAGCTCATCGACCGGGGATGGAAACACCATATATTTT.